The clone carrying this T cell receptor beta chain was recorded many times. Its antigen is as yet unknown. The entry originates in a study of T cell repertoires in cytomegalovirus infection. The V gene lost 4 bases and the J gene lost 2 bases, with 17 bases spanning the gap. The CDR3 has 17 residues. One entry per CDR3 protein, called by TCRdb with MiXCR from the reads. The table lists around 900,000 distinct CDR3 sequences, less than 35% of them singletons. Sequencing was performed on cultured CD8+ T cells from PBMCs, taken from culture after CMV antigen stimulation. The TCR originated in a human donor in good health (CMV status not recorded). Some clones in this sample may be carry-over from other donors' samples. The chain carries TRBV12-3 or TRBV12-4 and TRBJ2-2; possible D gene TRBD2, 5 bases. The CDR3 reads CASSSPRAHTNTGELFF. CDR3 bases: TGTGCCAGCAGTTCCCCGAGGGCCCACACAAACACCGGGGAGCTGTTTTTT.